The 26 T cell receptor beta chains below all came from one sample that was sequenced in a study of blood T cells in healthy people across ages. A sample-barcoded 5' primer and a J-beta primer mix were used in a second PCR of roughly 7 to 11 cycles. From the 5' RACE reads, TCRdb called clonotypes with MiXCR, one entry per CDR3 protein. The data contain 850,000 to 1,000,000 distinct CDR3 sequences, roughly 50% of them seen just once; the ten biggest clones take up over 10%. The sample was blood. The receptors were sampled from a man aged 25 to 45 in good health.

This clonotype was recorded only once. This rearrangement joins TRBV29-1 to TRBJ2-7; possibly TRBD1 for D (5 bases). Trimming took off 8 bases at V and 3 bases at J, with 11 bases between the two ends. The CDR3 is 11 amino acids. The germline V gene encodes CDR1 SQVTM and CDR2 ANQGSEA. CDR3 nucleotide sequence: TGCAGCTTGGGGCTAGGCTACGAGCAGTACTTC. This codes for CSLGLGYEQYF.

This clonotype was counted only a few times. The chain carries TRBV5-1 and TRBJ2-5; 7 positions agree with TRBD2. The CDR3 length is 15 residues. V dropped 4 bases and J dropped 1; count of bases not matched to a gene: 7. The germline CDR1 and CDR2 sequences are SGHRS and YFSETQ. The CDR3, as DNA: TGCGCCAGCAGCCGGGGGGATGACTTCCAAGAGACCCAGTACTTC. Amino acid sequence: CASSRGDDFQETQYF.

The chain recombines TRBV12-3 or TRBV12-4 with TRBJ1-2; D might be TRBD1 (5 bases). This CDR3 is 13 amino acids long. V was clipped by 6 bases and J by 8 bases, with 16 bases between them. In DNA form, the CDR3 reads TGTGCCAGCAGATCGGGACGGCTCGAGGGCTACACCTTC. Residues: CASRSGRLEGYTF.

This clonotype was seen many times. V gene TRBV20-1 combines with J gene TRBJ2-3, with D uncertain. The length of the CDR3 is 15 residues. The V gene lost 0 bases and the J gene lost 4 bases, with 14 bases spanning the gap. Per the germline V gene, CDR1 is DFQATT and CDR2 is SNEGSKA (reference sequence). The CDR3 nucleotides read TGCAGTGCTAGAGATACGAACACCTTCGCAGATACGCAGTATTTT. It is translated as CSARDTNTFADTQYF.

This clonotype was observed once. The chain is built from TRBV4-2 and TRBJ2-2, with 7 nucleotides matching TRBD1. CDR3 size: 15 residues. With 4 bases clipped from V and 5 bases from J, the junction kept 7 bases outside the gene matches. Per germline, CDR1 LGHNA and CDR2 YNFKEQ. CDR3 nucleotide sequence: TGTGCCAGCAGCCGCCTAGACAGGGATACCGGGGAGCTGTTTTTT. Its protein is CASSRLDRDTGELFF.

The chain couples TRBV28 to TRBJ1-1, with D possibly being TRBD1 (5 bases). This CDR3 region has 14 residues. With 4 bases removed from V and 6 bases from J, the gap between germline ends came to 15 bases. The germline gives CDR1 MDHEN, CDR2 SYDVKM. The DNA for the CDR3 is TGTGCCAGCAGTTCCCCCCACAGGAGCCCTGAAGCTTTCTTT. It specifies CASSSPHRSPEAFF.

V gene TRBV20-1 combines with J gene TRBJ2-4; 9 bases line up with TRBD1. There are 14 residues in the CDR3. J was trimmed by 13 bases and V by 0 bases; bases with no gene match: 10. The V gene's germline CDR1 is DFQATT and CDR2 SNEGSKA (reference sequence). CDR3 loop: CSARDPGQGYGQYF. The CDR3 nucleotides are TGCAGTGCTAGAGACCCGGGACAGGGATACGGGCAGTACTTC.

The chain links TRBV29-1 to TRBJ2-5, with 11 bases identical to TRBD2. Trimming took 4 bases from V and 4 from J; bases not matched to a gene: 2. CDR1 and CDR2 (germline): SQVTM, ANQGSEA. The CDR3 extends over 13 amino acids. The CDR3 sequence is CSVVGTSGETQYF. Here the CDR3 DNA reads TGCAGCGTTGTTGGGACTAGCGGAGAGACCCAGTACTTC.

This clonotype was seen only once. The V gene is TRBV28, the J gene TRBJ1-4; 8 bases are shared with TRBD1. Trimming took 6 bases from V and 8 from J; bases not matched to a gene: 14. The length of the CDR3 is 16 residues. Germline assignment: CDR1 MDHEN and CDR2 SYDVKM. The CDR3 spells CASSRTGGRSGEKLFF. The CDR3 DNA reads as TGTGCCAGCAGCCGTACAGGGGGGCGCAGTGGAGAAAAACTGTTTTTT.

The CDR3: CASTGGPGQPIANYGYTF. DNA for the CDR3: TGTGCCAGCACGGGGGGACCCGGACAGCCGATTGCTAACTATGGCTACACCTTC. This sequence joins TRBV6-1 and TRBJ1-2, with D possibly TRBD1 on 6 matching bases. This CDR3 is 18 amino acids long. Germline V CDR1 and CDR2: MNHNS, SASEGT. V was trimmed by 7 bases and J by 0 bases, leaving 24 bases between them.

The chain recombines TRBV6-2 or TRBV6-3 with TRBJ2-4, with 10 bases lining up with TRBD2. Germline V CDR1 and CDR2: MNHEY, SVGEGT. V lost 5 bases and J lost 5; bases outside the gene matches: 3. This CDR3 has 14 residues. DNA of the CDR3: TGTGCCAGCAGTAGCGGGGGGGCCGAAAACATTCAGTACTTC. Protein product: CASSSGGAENIQYF.

V gene TRBV19 combines with J gene TRBJ2-1; possible D gene TRBD2, 6 bases. CDR1 is LNHDA and CDR2 is SQIVND in the germline V gene (reference sequence). This CDR3 contains 14 residues. V dropped 7 bases and J dropped 4 bases, with 14 bases sitting between them. The CDR3 nucleotides read TGTGCCAGTATGGGGGTGGGGGGATACAATGAGCAGTTCTTC. Translating it yields CASMGVGGYNEQFF.

The chain employs TRBV6-2 or TRBV6-3 and TRBJ2-7, with 11 bases lining up with TRBD2. The V gene end was trimmed by 4 bases and the J gene end by 4 bases; junction bases not matched to a gene: 12. From germline, CDR1 is MNHEY and CDR2 SVGEGT. The CDR3 runs to 17 residues. CDR3 in amino acids: CASSSAQTSGATYEQYF. The CDR3 bases are TGTGCCAGCAGTTCCGCCCAGACTAGCGGGGCGACGTACGAGCAGTACTTC.

This rearrangement joins TRBV12-3 or TRBV12-4 to TRBJ1-2; D gene ambiguous. The CDR3 runs to 14 residues. V lost 3 bases and J 4 bases, leaving 12 bases between the germline ends. CDR3 amino acids: CASSFGPVGYGYTF. The CDR3 region has the DNA TGTGCCAGCAGTTTTGGCCCGGTTGGCTATGGCTACACCTTC.

A few counts support this clonotype. This rearrangement joins TRBV12-3 or TRBV12-4 to TRBJ2-3, with 7 nucleotides matching TRBD1. The CDR3 loop spans 15 amino acids. V shed 6 bases, J shed 0 bases, and the junction held 6 bases outside the gene matches. Here the CDR3 reads CASSPVDRSTDTQYF. DNA for the CDR3: TGTGCCAGCAGCCCGGTGGACAGGAGCACAGATACGCAGTATTTT.

The chain has TRBV7-2 and TRBJ2-7; possibly TRBD2 for D (6 bases). CDR1 is SGHTA and CDR2 is FQGNSA in the germline V gene. The length of the CDR3 is 16 residues. The V and J ends lost 2 bases and 0 bases respectively, with 14 bases between them. The CDR3: CASSLPLGLLSYEQYF. In DNA form, the CDR3 reads TGTGCCAGCAGCTTACCACTGGGACTGCTCTCCTACGAGCAGTACTTC. The complete variable domain, with remaining parts taken from reference TRBV7-2 and TRBJ2-7, reads GAGVSQSPSNKVTEKGKDVELRCDPISGHTALYWYRQSLGQGLEFLIYFQGNSAPDKSGLPSDRFSAERTGGSVSTLTIQRTQQEDSAVYLCASSLPLGLLSYEQYFGPGTRLTVT.

This clonotype was counted a few times. V is TRBV6-2 or TRBV6-3 and J is TRBJ2-6, with D uncertain. The CDR3 has 15 residues. The germline V gene encodes CDR1 MNHEY and CDR2 SVGEGT. Trimming stripped 10 bases from V and 1 base from J, with 14 bases between. CDR3 DNA sequence: TGTGCCACCGTTAATGGCGGTTCTGGGGCCAACGTCCTGACTTTC. It is translated as CATVNGGSGANVLTF.

The V and J genes are TRBV4-2 and TRBJ1-2, with 10 bases that match TRBD1. The V gene end was trimmed by 1 base and the J gene end by 2 bases; junction bases not matched to a gene: 10. This CDR3 comprises 18 residues. Germline values: CDR1 LGHNA, CDR2 YNFKEQ. The CDR3 sequence is CASSQAAGTGAANYGYTF. Written as DNA, the CDR3 is TGTGCCAGCAGCCAAGCAGCCGGGACAGGGGCCGCCAACTATGGCTACACCTTC.

This clonotype was counted once. V gene TRBV7-6 combines with J gene TRBJ1-1, with 8 bases that match TRBD1. The CDR3 is made up of 15 amino acids. Germline trimming cut 5 bases from V and 5 bases from J; bases unmatched to any gene: 10. Germline CDR1 SGHVS, CDR2 FNYEAQ. CDR3 bases: TGTGCCAGCAGCCCTAACTTCGGACAGGGAACTGAAGCTTTCTTT. Encoded protein: CASSPNFGQGTEAFF. Together with reference TRBV7-6 and TRBJ1-1, the CDR3 gives the full variable domain: GAGVSQSPRYKVTKRGQDVALRCDPISGHVSLYWYRQALGQGPEFLTYFNYEAQQDKSGLPNDRFSAERPEGSISTLTIQRTEQRDSAMYRCASSPNFGQGTEAFFGQGTRLTVV.

The rearrangement uses TRBV4-1 and TRBJ1-5; the D gene is possibly TRBD1 (5 bases). The CDR3 has 16 residues. Germline V lookup: CDR1 MGHRA, CDR2 YSYEKL. V lost 4 bases and J lost 0, with 13 bases in between. For the CDR3, the DNA is TGCGCCAGCAGCCCCCTTGGACAAGATAGCAATCAGCCCCAGCATTTT. Translated: CASSPLGQDSNQPQHF.

The chain recombines TRBV11-2 with TRBJ2-5; 12 nucleotides align to TRBD2. This CDR3 comprises 16 residues. V was clipped by 5 bases and J by 11 bases; unmatched bases: 15. Germline values: CDR1 SGHAT, CDR2 FQNNGV. CDR3 coding DNA: TGTGCCAGCAGCCTTTCTAGCGGGGGGGGTTACAATGAGCAGTACTTC. Its translation: CASSLSSGGGYNEQYF.

Notes on this clonotype: A much bigger clone sits one base away, suggesting this may be a read error. The J gene is TRBJ2-1, the V gene TRBV20-1, with 9 positions matching TRBD1. The J call is doubtful: the DNA matches TRBJ2-7 better. Per the germline V gene, CDR1 is DFQATT and CDR2 is SNEGSKA (reference sequence). The CDR3 is made up of 15 amino acids. The CDR3 spells CSARYRDRVYNEQYF. The CDR3 DNA is TGCAGTGCTAGGTACCGGGACAGGGTCTACAATGAGCAGTACTTC.

About this clonotype: An end of the junction differs from the germline gene, which may be a read error. This chain connects TRBV29-1 to TRBJ2-6, with D unclear. The V gene's germline CDR1 is SQVTM and CDR2 ANQGSEA. The CDR3 runs 15 residues. The CDR3 region is CGVEDTGGGANVLTF. CDR3 DNA: TGCGGCGTTGAAGATACGGGCGGTGGGGCCAACGTCCTGACTTTC.

This clonotype has only a few counts. V is TRBV4-1 and J is TRBJ2-7, with D possibly being TRBD1 (6 bases). Trimming pared 4 bases from V and 0 bases from J, leaving 10 bases between. The CDR3 has 14 residues. CDR1 is MGHRA, CDR2 YSYEKL, per germline. CDR3 residues: CASSRDINSYEQYF. CDR3 bases: TGCGCCAGCAGCCGGGACATCAACTCCTACGAGCAGTACTTC.

The J gene is TRBJ2-3, the V gene TRBV7-2, with 11 bases aligning to TRBD2. CDR1 is SGHTA and CDR2 is FQGNSA in the germline V gene. Germline trimming cut 6 bases from V and 2 bases from J; bases unmatched to any gene: 4. The CDR3 loop spans 15 amino acids. The CDR3 sequence is CASRIAGGYTDTQYF. The DNA for the CDR3 is TGTGCCAGCAGAATAGCGGGGGGGTACACAGATACGCAGTATTTT.

The genes are TRBV3-1 and TRBJ1-1, with 7 nucleotides matching TRBD1. Germline lookup yields CDR1 LGHDT and CDR2 YNNKEL (reference sequence). The CDR3 contains 13 residues. J gave up 7 bases and V 4 bases, and 6 bases lay outside the gene matches. The CDR3 coding sequence is TGTGCCAGCAGCCCACCGCACAGGGGTGAAGCTTTCTTT. It translates to CASSPPHRGEAFF. The whole variable domain, remainder taken from reference TRBV3-1 and TRBJ1-1, is DTAVSQTPKYLVTQMGNDKSIKCEQNLGHDTMYWYKQDSKKFLKIMFSYNNKELIINETVPNRFSPKSPDKAHLNLHINSLELGDSAVYFCASSPPHRGEAFFGQGTRLTVV.